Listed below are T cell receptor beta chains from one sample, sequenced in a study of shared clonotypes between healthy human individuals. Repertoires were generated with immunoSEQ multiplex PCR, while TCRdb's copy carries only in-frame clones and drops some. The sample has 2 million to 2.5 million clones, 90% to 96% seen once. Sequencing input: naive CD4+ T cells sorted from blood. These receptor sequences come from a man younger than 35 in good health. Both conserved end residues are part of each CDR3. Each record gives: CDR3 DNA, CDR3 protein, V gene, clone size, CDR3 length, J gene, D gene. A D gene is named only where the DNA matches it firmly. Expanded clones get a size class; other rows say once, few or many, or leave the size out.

cdr3_nt: TGTGCCAGCAGGGTTGGTGAAAAACTGTTTTTT
cdr3_aa: CASRVGEKLFF
v_call: TRBV6-5
clone_size: -
cdr3_length: 11
j_call: TRBJ1-4
d_call: -

cdr3_nt: TGTGCCAGCAGCACCAGGGGTGCCTACAATGAGCAGTTCTTC
cdr3_aa: CASSTRGAYNEQFF
v_call: TRBV5-6
clone_size: once
cdr3_length: 14
j_call: TRBJ2-1
d_call: -

cdr3_nt: TGTGCCAGCAGCTCCCCGACAGGGCTCTCCTACGAGCAGTACTTC
cdr3_aa: CASSSPTGLSYEQYF
v_call: TRBV7-9
clone_size: -
cdr3_length: 15
j_call: TRBJ2-7
d_call: TRBD1

cdr3_nt: TGTGCCAGCCTCACTCAAACTCTAAACACCATATATTTT
cdr3_aa: CASLTQTLNTIYF
v_call: TRBV2
clone_size: -
cdr3_length: 13
j_call: TRBJ1-3
d_call: -

cdr3_nt: TGTGCCTGGATACCAGGGTCTCAATACGAGCAGTACTTC
cdr3_aa: CAWIPGSQYEQYF
v_call: TRBV30
clone_size: -
cdr3_length: 13
j_call: TRBJ2-7
d_call: -

cdr3_nt: TGTGCCAGTAGTAAGGGACTAGCGGGGGCAGATACGCAGTATTTT
cdr3_aa: CASSKGLAGADTQYF
v_call: TRBV19
clone_size: -
cdr3_length: 15
j_call: TRBJ2-3
d_call: TRBD2

cdr3_nt: TGTGCCAGCAGGGAACCAGTAAAGGAGACCCAGTACTTC
cdr3_aa: CASREPVKETQYF
v_call: TRBV2
clone_size: -
cdr3_length: 13
j_call: TRBJ2-5
d_call: -

cdr3_nt: TGTGCCAGCAGAACAGGGCAAGAGACCCAGTACTTC
cdr3_aa: CASRTGQETQYF
v_call: TRBV2
clone_size: -
cdr3_length: 12
j_call: TRBJ2-5
d_call: -

cdr3_nt: TGCGCCAGCAGCCAAGCCGAACGCGGGGGGGCCTGGGAGACCCAGTACTTC
cdr3_aa: CASSQAERGGAWETQYF
v_call: TRBV4-1
clone_size: once
cdr3_length: 17
j_call: TRBJ2-5
d_call: TRBD2

cdr3_nt: TGTGCCAGCAGCTTAACCCCCGGGGCACGGTCTAACTATGGCTACACCTTC
cdr3_aa: CASSLTPGARSNYGYTF
v_call: TRBV7-9
clone_size: few
cdr3_length: 17
j_call: TRBJ1-2
d_call: -

cdr3_nt: TGTGCCAGCAGCCCGCAGACAGGGATCAGCGCTGGAAACACCATATATTTT
cdr3_aa: CASSPQTGISAGNTIYF
v_call: TRBV7-9
clone_size: -
cdr3_length: 17
j_call: TRBJ1-3
d_call: TRBD1

cdr3_nt: TGCGCCAGCAGCTTGGCGGGTAGGGAAGAGACCCAGTACTTC
cdr3_aa: CASSLAGREETQYF
v_call: TRBV5-1
clone_size: -
cdr3_length: 14
j_call: TRBJ2-5
d_call: -

cdr3_nt: TGTGCCTGGAGTGTACGTTCGGGGGCTAGCTATGGCTACACCTTC
cdr3_aa: CAWSVRSGASYGYTF
v_call: TRBV30
clone_size: -
cdr3_length: 15
j_call: TRBJ1-2
d_call: -

cdr3_nt: TGTGCCATAACGGTCGGACCCAGCAGAGACAGGGGTGGCTACGAGCAGTACTTC
cdr3_aa: CAITVGPSRDRGGYEQYF
v_call: TRBV6-4
clone_size: -
cdr3_length: 18
j_call: TRBJ2-7
d_call: TRBD1

cdr3_nt: TGTGCCATCAGCGGTACAGGGAATGAAAAACTGTTTTTT
cdr3_aa: CAISGTGNEKLFF
v_call: TRBV10-3
clone_size: -
cdr3_length: 13
j_call: TRBJ1-4
d_call: -

cdr3_nt: TGCGCCAGCAGCACCTGGGACATTAATGAAAAACTGTTTTTT
cdr3_aa: CASSTWDINEKLFF
v_call: TRBV5-1
clone_size: -
cdr3_length: 14
j_call: TRBJ1-4
d_call: -

cdr3_nt: TGTGCCAGCAGCTTAAGACGGACAGAGTACAACGGGGAGCTGTTTTTT
cdr3_aa: CASSLRRTEYNGELFF
v_call: TRBV7-6
clone_size: -
cdr3_length: 16
j_call: TRBJ2-2
d_call: -

cdr3_nt: TGTGCCAGCAGTTTACAGGGGGATCAGCCCCAGCATTTT
cdr3_aa: CASSLQGDQPQHF
v_call: TRBV28
clone_size: once
cdr3_length: 13
j_call: TRBJ1-5
d_call: TRBD1

cdr3_nt: TGTGCCAGCAGTGGGGGACTAGGGGCAGAAAACTATGGCTACACCTTC
cdr3_aa: CASSGGLGAENYGYTF
v_call: TRBV28
clone_size: -
cdr3_length: 16
j_call: TRBJ1-2
d_call: -

cdr3_nt: TGTGCCAGCAGCCAAGTCGGGACGGGACAGGGGGCTAATCAGCCCCAGCATTTT
cdr3_aa: CASSQVGTGQGANQPQHF
v_call: TRBV4-2
clone_size: -
cdr3_length: 18
j_call: TRBJ1-5
d_call: TRBD1

cdr3_nt: TGTGCCAGCAGCTTAGGGAGTGGAAACACTGAAGCTTTCTTT
cdr3_aa: CASSLGSGNTEAFF
v_call: TRBV7-9
clone_size: -
cdr3_length: 14
j_call: TRBJ1-1
d_call: -

cdr3_nt: TGTGCCAGCAGTGAATGGTTAGGACGAGGACTAGCGGGGGTCACCGGGGAGCTGTTTTTT
cdr3_aa: CASSEWLGRGLAGVTGELFF
v_call: TRBV2
clone_size: -
cdr3_length: 20
j_call: TRBJ2-2
d_call: TRBD2

cdr3_nt: TGCAGCGTTTTTTTAGGGACAAAAAATGAAAAACTGTTTTTT
cdr3_aa: CSVFLGTKNEKLFF
v_call: TRBV29-1
clone_size: once
cdr3_length: 14
j_call: TRBJ1-4
d_call: -

cdr3_nt: TGTGCCAGCTTTTCCCCCACAGGGTTCAACTATGGCTACACCTTC
cdr3_aa: CASFSPTGFNYGYTF
v_call: TRBV2
clone_size: -
cdr3_length: 15
j_call: TRBJ1-2
d_call: -

cdr3_nt: TGCAGCGTTGTTGGGGGTCCCTTTTATGGCTACACCTTC
cdr3_aa: CSVVGGPFYGYTF
v_call: TRBV29-1
clone_size: -
cdr3_length: 13
j_call: TRBJ1-2
d_call: -

cdr3_nt: TGTGCCAGCAGCTCCCGGGACAGCGCCATCACCGGGGAGCTGTTTTTT
cdr3_aa: CASSSRDSAITGELFF
v_call: TRBV5-6
clone_size: -
cdr3_length: 16
j_call: TRBJ2-2
d_call: TRBD1

cdr3_nt: TGTGCCTGGAGTGTACATTGGGACAGGGGGATCGAGACCCAGTACTTC
cdr3_aa: CAWSVHWDRGIETQYF
v_call: TRBV30
clone_size: -
cdr3_length: 16
j_call: TRBJ2-5
d_call: TRBD1

cdr3_nt: TGTGCCAGCAGCCAGGGGGGTAGCGGGAGGGTAGATACGCAGTATTTT
cdr3_aa: CASSQGGSGRVDTQYF
v_call: TRBV5-4
clone_size: -
cdr3_length: 16
j_call: TRBJ2-3
d_call: TRBD2

cdr3_nt: TGTGCCAGCAGTGGACAGGGCCTCCATACGCAGTATTTT
cdr3_aa: CASSGQGLHTQYF
v_call: TRBV2
clone_size: -
cdr3_length: 13
j_call: TRBJ2-3
d_call: TRBD1

cdr3_nt: TGTGCCAGCAGCTTAGGACAGGGAGTACAAGAGACCCAGTACTTC
cdr3_aa: CASSLGQGVQETQYF
v_call: TRBV13
clone_size: -
cdr3_length: 15
j_call: TRBJ2-5
d_call: -

cdr3_nt: TGCGCCAGCAGCTTGGGAGGTCTTGGAGGAGACGAAGCTTTCTTT
cdr3_aa: CASSLGGLGGDEAFF
v_call: TRBV5-1
clone_size: -
cdr3_length: 15
j_call: TRBJ1-1
d_call: -

cdr3_nt: TGTGCCAGCAGCTTTGGACAGGACTATGGCTACACCTTC
cdr3_aa: CASSFGQDYGYTF
v_call: TRBV5-6
clone_size: -
cdr3_length: 13
j_call: TRBJ1-2
d_call: TRBD1

cdr3_nt: TGCAGCGCCGGAATGGGACAGGGCCCCAGTTCCTCCTACAATGAGCAGTTCTTC
cdr3_aa: CSAGMGQGPSSSYNEQFF
v_call: TRBV29-1
clone_size: -
cdr3_length: 18
j_call: TRBJ2-1
d_call: TRBD1

cdr3_nt: TGTGCCAGCAGTGAGGGGGACAGAAGCTACACCTTC
cdr3_aa: CASSEGDRSYTF
v_call: TRBV25-1
clone_size: -
cdr3_length: 12
j_call: TRBJ1-2
d_call: TRBD1

cdr3_nt: TGCGCCAGCAGCCAAGCCCCGACTAGGGGTCTATACGAGCAGTACTTC
cdr3_aa: CASSQAPTRGLYEQYF
v_call: TRBV4-1
clone_size: -
cdr3_length: 16
j_call: TRBJ2-7
d_call: -

cdr3_nt: TGTGCCAGCAGTTCCCGGCGCCAGAGCTCCTATAATTCACCCCTCCACTTT
cdr3_aa: CASSSRRQSSYNSPLHF
v_call: TRBV28
clone_size: -
cdr3_length: 17
j_call: TRBJ1-6
d_call: -

cdr3_nt: TGTGCCAGCTCACCACCGGGGACCGCGGGGACCGAGCAGTACTTC
cdr3_aa: CASSPPGTAGTEQYF
v_call: TRBV18
clone_size: -
cdr3_length: 15
j_call: TRBJ2-7
d_call: -

cdr3_nt: TGTGCCAGCAGCTCCGGCCCCGGCCAGGGGTCAGGAAACACCATATATTTT
cdr3_aa: CASSSGPGQGSGNTIYF
v_call: TRBV5-4
clone_size: -
cdr3_length: 17
j_call: TRBJ1-3
d_call: -

cdr3_nt: TGTGCCAGCAGCCCCTTACTTGGTTCACCCCTCCACTTT
cdr3_aa: CASSPLLGSPLHF
v_call: TRBV7-8
clone_size: -
cdr3_length: 13
j_call: TRBJ1-6
d_call: -

cdr3_nt: TGCAGCGTTGATCGGCAGGGCTATGGCTACACCTTC
cdr3_aa: CSVDRQGYGYTF
v_call: TRBV29-1
clone_size: -
cdr3_length: 12
j_call: TRBJ1-2
d_call: -

cdr3_nt: TGTGCCAGCTCTCGCGAGCAGGGAGGGACTGAAGCTTTCTTT
cdr3_aa: CASSREQGGTEAFF
v_call: TRBV18
clone_size: -
cdr3_length: 14
j_call: TRBJ1-1
d_call: -